The next 18 T cell receptor beta chains were all read from a single sample in a study of blood T cell repertoires in COVID-19. The data were produced by immunoSEQ multiplex PCR, yet TCRdb's version contains in-frame clones alone and is incomplete. This table has more than 90,000 clones, around 90% appearing once. Material for sequencing was peripheral blood. Every receptor here comes from a human donor in a cohort sampled during active COVID-19.

V and J are TRBV19 and TRBJ1-5, with TRBD1 matching over 9 bases. There are 15 residues in the CDR3. V dropped 5 bases and J dropped 3; count of bases not matched to a gene: 5. CDR1 is LNHDA and CDR2 is SQIVND in the germline V gene (reference sequence). DNA for the CDR3: TGTGCCAGTAGTTGGGACAGGGAGGACAATCAGCCCCAGCATTTT. Translating gives CASSWDREDNQPQHF.

The rearrangement uses TRBV9 and TRBJ2-2; no firm D call. V was trimmed by 0 bases and J by 5 bases, leaving 8 bases between them. This CDR3 contains 14 residues. Germline values: CDR1 SGDLS, CDR2 YYNGEE. CDR3 in DNA: TGTGCCAGCAGCGTAGCTTTGCAGACCGGGGAGCTGTTTTTT. Translation: CASSVALQTGELFF. Looking up the rest from reference TRBV9 and TRBJ2-2 gives the full variable domain: DSGVTQTPKHLITATGQRVTLRCSPRSGDLSVYWYQQSLDQGLQFLIQYYNGEERAKGNILERFSAQQFPDLHSELNLSSLELGDSALYFCASSVALQTGELFFGEGSRLTVL.

This clone occurred many times. Here the CDR3 DNA reads TGTGCCAGCAACAACCCTCCGGGACAGCAGCATTTT. This encodes CASNNPPGQQHF. The rearrangement joins TRBV7-9 to TRBJ1-5; 7 bases are shared with TRBD1. The CDR3 length is 12 residues. The germline V gene has CDR1 SEHNR and CDR2 FQNEAQ (reference sequence). The ends lost 7 bases at V and 13 bases at J; junction bases unmatched: 10.

This clone was recorded once. The chain uses TRBV5-6 and TRBJ1-2; D uncertain. Germline-derived CDR1 and CDR2 are SGHDT and YYEEEE. There are 13 residues in the CDR3. V lost 0 bases and J lost 2, with 5 bases in between. The CDR3 bases are TGTGCCAGCAGCTTGGTACAAAACTATGGCTACACCTTC. The encoded protein is CASSLVQNYGYTF.

This rearrangement joins TRBV2 to TRBJ2-5, with TRBD2 identical over 11 bases. Germline CDR1 reads SNHLY; CDR2 reads FYNNEI. The CDR3 is 15 amino acids. V was clipped by 4 bases and J by 6 bases; unmatched bases: 7. CDR3: CASSVRSGGAKTQYF. The CDR3 DNA reads TGTGCCAGCAGTGTCCGTAGCGGGGGGGCGAAGACCCAGTACTTC.

This clone was picked up a small number of times. The V call is TRBV27, the J call TRBJ1-5; TRBD1 matches at 8 bases. CDR1 is MNHEY and CDR2 is SMNVEV in the germline V gene (reference sequence). J was trimmed by 4 bases and V by 8 bases; bases with no gene match: 10. CDR3 size: 15 residues. The CDR3 loop reads CASGRYRGDNQPQHF. CDR3 DNA: TGTGCCAGCGGGCGGTACAGGGGGGATAATCAGCCCCAGCATTTT.

This clone was seen at least ten times. V usage is TRBV12-3 or TRBV12-4 and J usage is TRBJ1-6; possible D gene TRBD1, 5 bases. This CDR3 contains 13 residues. The ends were cut back, 5 bases at V and 14 bases at J, with 16 bases in the middle. For the CDR3, the DNA is TGTGCCAGCAGTCGGCGACAGAGCCCCTCCCTCCACTTT. It encodes CASSRRQSPSLHF.

The chain links TRBV15 to TRBJ1-3, with a tentative D call TRBD1 (5 bases). Germline-derived CDR1 and CDR2 are LNHNV and YYDKDF (reference sequence). V shed 5 bases and J shed 0 bases, with 8 bases lying between them. The CDR3 extends over 14 amino acids. The CDR3 sequence is CATSRGSSGNTIYF. The CDR3 DNA follows: TGTGCCACCAGCCGGGGGAGCTCTGGAAACACCATATATTTT. The full variable domain, its missing parts supplied by reference TRBV15 and TRBJ1-3, is DAMVIQNPRYQVTQFGKPVTLSCSQTLNHNVMYWYQQKSSQAPKLLFHYYDKDFNNEADTPDNFQSRRPNTSFCFLDIRSPGLGDTAMYLCATSRGSSGNTIYFGEGSWLTVV.

This clone was seen once. The chain combines TRBV28 with TRBJ2-1; 10 bases agree with TRBD2. Germline V CDR1 and CDR2: MDHEN, SYDVKM. The CDR3 contains 14 residues. V gave up 7 bases and J gave up 4 bases; unmatched junction bases: 4. The CDR3 is CASTSGSWYNEQFF. The CDR3 region has the DNA TGTGCCAGCACTAGCGGGAGTTGGTACAATGAGCAGTTCTTC.

The chain carries TRBV27 and TRBJ1-4; TRBD1 might be the D (5 bases). In germline, CDR1 is MNHEY, CDR2 SMNVEV (reference sequence). V lost 7 bases and J lost 5, with 17 bases in between. CDR3 length: 15 amino acids. CDR3: CASKLGGAGNEKLFF. CDR3 in DNA: TGTGCCAGCAAACTGGGAGGGGCTGGGAATGAAAAACTGTTTTTT.

The chain recombines TRBV19 with TRBJ1-5; 8 positions agree with TRBD1. The trim removed 5 bases at V and 6 bases at J, leaving 9 bases unmatched. CDR3 length: 15 amino acids. Germline values: CDR1 LNHDA, CDR2 SQIVND (reference sequence). This CDR3 is CASSDPQGGFQPQHF. CDR3 nucleotides: TGTGCCAGTAGTGACCCACAGGGGGGTTTTCAGCCCCAGCATTTT. Full variable domain (outside the CDR3, taken from reference TRBV19 and TRBJ1-5): DGGITQSPKYLFRKEGQNVTLSCEQNLNHDAMYWYRQDPGQGLRLIYYSQIVNDFQKGDIAEGYSVSREKKESFPLTVTSAQKNPTAFYLCASSDPQGGFQPQHFGDGTRLSIL.

The rearrangement links TRBV28 to TRBJ1-2, with D uncertain. CDR3 size: 13 residues. In germline, CDR1 is MDHEN, CDR2 SYDVKM. Trimming removed 4 bases at V and 8 bases at J, with 14 bases between. As DNA, the CDR3 is TGTGCCAGCAGTTCCAGACGGGGTATGGGCTACACCTTC. It yields the protein CASSSRRGMGYTF.

The rearrangement links TRBV5-6 to TRBJ2-7, with 8 nucleotides matching TRBD1. V lost 1 base, J lost 1 base, and 7 bases stayed unmatched. CDR3 length equals 16 residues. Germline-derived CDR1 and CDR2 are SGHDT and YYEEEE. The CDR3 nucleotides read TGTGCCAGCAGCTTGTTTTTTGGGGACAGGTCCTACGAGCAGTACTTC. It specifies CASSLFFGDRSYEQYF. The full variable domain, with the rest looked up from reference TRBV5-6 and TRBJ2-7, is DAGVTQSPTHLIKTRGQQVTLRCSPKSGHDTVSWYQQALGQGPQFIFQYYEEEERQRGNFPDRFSGHQFPNYSSELNVNALLLGDSALYLCASSLFFGDRSYEQYFGPGTRLTVT.

The chain couples TRBV5-1 to TRBJ1-2; D possibly corresponds to TRBD1 (6 bases). Trimming cost V 2 bases and J 5 bases, with 13 bases left between them. The CDR3 loop spans 14 amino acids. Germline V gene data show CDR1 as SGHRS and CDR2 as YFSETQ. CDR3 residues: CASSLTGQGYGYTF. DNA of the CDR3: TGCGCCAGCAGCTTAACAGGGCAGGGTTATGGCTACACCTTC.

The chain uses TRBV7-6 and TRBJ2-6; no reliable D call. Trimming took off 5 bases at V and 2 bases at J, with 13 bases between the two ends. This CDR3 is built from 16 residues. Germline V gives CDR1 SGHVS, CDR2 FNYEAQ. The CDR3 DNA sequence: TGTGCCAGCAGCCGAACCCCAGGTGCTGGGGCCAACGTCCTGACTTTC. This codes for CASSRTPGAGANVLTF.

The chain carries TRBV7-2 and TRBJ1-2; no clear D gene. Trimming pared 4 bases from V and 4 bases from J, leaving 19 bases between. Germline V gene sequence: CDR1 SGHTA, CDR2 FQGNSA. This CDR3 is 16 amino acids long. CDR3 protein: CASSSRANRDIYGYTF. The DNA for the CDR3 is TGTGCCAGCAGCTCGCGTGCTAACAGAGATATCTATGGCTACACCTTC. The variable domain in full, with the rest retrieved from reference TRBV7-2 and TRBJ1-2, is GAGVSQSPSNKVTEKGKDVELRCDPISGHTALYWYRQSLGQGLEFLIYFQGNSAPDKSGLPSDRFSAERTGGSVSTLTIQRTQQEDSAVYLCASSSRANRDIYGYTFGSGTRLTVV.

The chain employs TRBV6-6 and TRBJ1-1; TRBD1 might be the D (6 bases). This CDR3 has 14 amino acids. CDR1 is MNHNY, CDR2 SVGAGI, per germline (reference sequence). Trimming pared 6 bases from V and 1 base from J, leaving 12 bases between. DNA for the CDR3: TGTGCCAGCAGAGCCGGGACACCGAACACTGAAGCTTTCTTT. Translated, it gives CASRAGTPNTEAFF.

The V call is TRBV20-1, the J call TRBJ2-1; TRBD2 agrees at 15 bases. The CDR3 covers 20 residues. The trim removed 3 bases at V and 0 bases at J, leaving 12 bases unmatched. CDR1 is DFQATT, CDR2 SNEGSKA, per germline (reference sequence). This CDR3 reads CSASSPGLAGGYSSYNEQFF. In DNA form, the CDR3 reads TGCAGTGCTAGTTCCCCGGGACTAGCGGGAGGTTATAGCTCCTACAATGAGCAGTTCTTC.